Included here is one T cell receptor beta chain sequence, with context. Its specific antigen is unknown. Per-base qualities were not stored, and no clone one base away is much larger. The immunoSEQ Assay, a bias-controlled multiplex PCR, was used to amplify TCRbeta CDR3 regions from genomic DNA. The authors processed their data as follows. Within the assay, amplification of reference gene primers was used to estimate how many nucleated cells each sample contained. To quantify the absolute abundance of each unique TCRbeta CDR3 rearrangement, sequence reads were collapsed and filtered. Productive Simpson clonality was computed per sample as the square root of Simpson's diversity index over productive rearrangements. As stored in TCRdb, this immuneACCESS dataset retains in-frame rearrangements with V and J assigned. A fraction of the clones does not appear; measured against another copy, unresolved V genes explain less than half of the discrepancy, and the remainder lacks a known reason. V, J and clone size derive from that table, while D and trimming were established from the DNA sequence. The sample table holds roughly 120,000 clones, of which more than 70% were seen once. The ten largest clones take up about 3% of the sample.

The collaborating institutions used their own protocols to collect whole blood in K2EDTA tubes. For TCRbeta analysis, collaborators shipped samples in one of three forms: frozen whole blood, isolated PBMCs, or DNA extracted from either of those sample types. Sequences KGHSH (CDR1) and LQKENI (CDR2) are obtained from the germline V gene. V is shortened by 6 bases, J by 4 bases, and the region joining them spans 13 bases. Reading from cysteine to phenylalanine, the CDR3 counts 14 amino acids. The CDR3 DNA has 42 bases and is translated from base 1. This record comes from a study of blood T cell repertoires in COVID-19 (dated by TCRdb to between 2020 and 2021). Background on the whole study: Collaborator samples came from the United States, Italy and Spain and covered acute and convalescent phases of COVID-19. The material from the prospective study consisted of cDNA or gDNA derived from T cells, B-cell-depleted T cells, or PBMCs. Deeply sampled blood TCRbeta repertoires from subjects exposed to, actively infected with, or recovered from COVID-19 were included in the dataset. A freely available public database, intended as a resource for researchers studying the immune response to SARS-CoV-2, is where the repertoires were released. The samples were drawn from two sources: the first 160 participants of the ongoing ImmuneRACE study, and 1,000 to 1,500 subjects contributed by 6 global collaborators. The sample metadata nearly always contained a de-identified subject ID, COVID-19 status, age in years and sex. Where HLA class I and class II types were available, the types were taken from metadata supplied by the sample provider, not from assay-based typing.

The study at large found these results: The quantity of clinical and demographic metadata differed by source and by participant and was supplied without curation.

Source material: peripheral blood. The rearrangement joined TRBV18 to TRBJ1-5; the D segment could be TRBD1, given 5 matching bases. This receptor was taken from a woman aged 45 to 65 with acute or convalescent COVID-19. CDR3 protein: CASSQVGGNQPQHF. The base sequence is TGTGCCAGCTCTCAAGTGGGGGGGAATCAGCCCCAGCATTTT.